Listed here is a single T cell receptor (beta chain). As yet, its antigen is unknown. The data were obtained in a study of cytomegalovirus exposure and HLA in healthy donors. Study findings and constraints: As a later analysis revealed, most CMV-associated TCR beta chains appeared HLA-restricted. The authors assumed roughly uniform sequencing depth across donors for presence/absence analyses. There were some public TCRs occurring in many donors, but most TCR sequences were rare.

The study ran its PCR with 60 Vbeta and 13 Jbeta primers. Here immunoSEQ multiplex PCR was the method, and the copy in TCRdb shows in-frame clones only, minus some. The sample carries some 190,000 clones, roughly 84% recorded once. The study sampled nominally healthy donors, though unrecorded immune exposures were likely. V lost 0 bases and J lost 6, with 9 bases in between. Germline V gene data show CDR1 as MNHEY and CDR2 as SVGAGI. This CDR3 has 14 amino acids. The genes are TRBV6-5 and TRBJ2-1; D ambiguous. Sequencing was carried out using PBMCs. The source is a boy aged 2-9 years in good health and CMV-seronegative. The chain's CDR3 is CASSYSASLNEQFF. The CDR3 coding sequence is TGTGCCAGCAGTTACTCGGCTAGTCTCAATGAGCAGTTCTTC.